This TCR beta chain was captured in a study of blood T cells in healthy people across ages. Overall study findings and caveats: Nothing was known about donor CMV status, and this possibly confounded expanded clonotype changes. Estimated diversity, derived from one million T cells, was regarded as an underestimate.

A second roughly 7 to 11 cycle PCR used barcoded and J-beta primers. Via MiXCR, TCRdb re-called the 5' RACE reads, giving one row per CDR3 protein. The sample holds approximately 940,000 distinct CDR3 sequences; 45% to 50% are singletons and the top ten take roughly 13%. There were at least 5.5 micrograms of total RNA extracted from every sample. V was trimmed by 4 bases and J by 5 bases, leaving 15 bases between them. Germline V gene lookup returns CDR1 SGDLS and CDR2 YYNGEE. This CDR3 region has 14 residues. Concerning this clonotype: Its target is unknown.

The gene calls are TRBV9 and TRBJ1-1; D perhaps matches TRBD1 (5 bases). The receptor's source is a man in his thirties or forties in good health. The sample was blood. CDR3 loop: CASSNQLEGTEAFF. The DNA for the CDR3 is TGTGCCAGCAGCAACCAACTAGAGGGGACTGAAGCTTTCTTT.